The 28 T cell receptor beta chains below were found in one sample sequenced in a study of human T cells and chemical hapten exposure. Time point noted: patch test 1, 2 weeks after DPC sensitization. Treatment in this sample: therapeutic diphenylcyclopropenone sensitization with weekly scalp DPC. Via MiXCR, TCRdb re-called the RACE reads, giving one row per CDR3 protein. The data show 79,000 or so distinct CDR3 sequences, 10% seen once. The input for sequencing was whole blood, taken in connection with sensitization to the hapten diphenylcyclopropenone (DPC). Receptors were obtained from a woman aged 45-59 years with alopecia areata. Some clones in this sample may be carry-over from other donors' samples.

The chain carries TRBV20-1 and TRBJ2-1; D call uncertain. CDR1 and CDR2 from the germline V gene are DFQATT and SNEGSKA (reference sequence). The CDR3 has 13 amino acids. V lost 3 bases to trimming and J lost 1 base, with 7 bases between them. The CDR3 is CSASRVSYNEQFF. The CDR3 DNA sequence: TGCAGTGCTAGTAGAGTGTCCTACAATGAGCAGTTCTTC.

CDR3 amino acids: CASTDRFGASTDTQYF. CDR3 nucleotide sequence: TGTGCCAGCACGGACAGGTTTGGGGCTAGCACAGATACGCAGTATTTT. The chain links TRBV6-2 or TRBV6-3 to TRBJ2-3; 7 bases fit TRBD1. CDR3 length: 16 amino acids. Germline values: CDR1 MNHEY, CDR2 SVGEGT. The ends lost 7 bases at V and 0 bases at J; junction bases unmatched: 10.

This clonotype was recorded at least ten times. V and J are TRBV7-2 and TRBJ1-3; no definite D call. There are 16 residues in the CDR3. Germline values: CDR1 SGHTA, CDR2 FQGNSA. The germline V and J ends were trimmed by 5 bases and 0 bases, with 14 bases remaining between them. CDR3: CASSPGPRTSGNTIYF. CDR3 nucleotides: TGTGCCAGCAGCCCCGGACCCCGGACCTCTGGAAACACCATATATTTT.

This sequence joins TRBV30 and TRBJ1-2, with D maybe TRBD1 (6 bases). V shed 0 bases and J shed 7 bases, with 9 bases lying between them. CDR1 and CDR2 from the germline V gene are GTSNPN and SVGIG (reference sequence). The CDR3 has 12 amino acids. In nucleotides, the CDR3 is TGTGCCTGGAGTGTACAGGGAAGTGGCTACACCTTC. This codes for CAWSVQGSGYTF.

This chain connects TRBV7-9 to TRBJ2-5; D not resolved. V was pared by 6 bases and J by 5 bases, with 19 bases between. The CDR3 totals 15 residues. The germline V gene encodes CDR1 SEHNR and CDR2 FQNEAQ (reference sequence). CDR3 DNA: TGTGCCAGCAGTCAAAACGGAGCCCCCGGGGAGACCCAGTACTTC. It translates to CASSQNGAPGETQYF.

This clonotype was seen many times. The CDR3 sequence is CASSLETYNTEAFF. CDR3 DNA sequence: TGTGCCAGCAGCTTAGAGACATATAACACTGAAGCTTTCTTT. V is TRBV7-9 and J is TRBJ1-1; unclear D gene. The V gene's germline CDR1 is SEHNR and CDR2 FQNEAQ (reference sequence). Trimming shortened V by 1 base and J by 2 bases, and 8 bases separated the two germline ends. The CDR3 covers 14 residues.

The chain joins TRBV29-1 to TRBJ2-7; 9 nucleotides agree with TRBD1. This CDR3 has 13 residues. Germline V gene sequence: CDR1 SQVTM, CDR2 ANQGSEA. V was pared by 5 bases and J by 2 bases, with 4 bases of the junction left unmatched. The CDR3 DNA reads TGCAGCGTTATGACAGGGGGTACCTACGAGCAGTACTTC. This sequence encodes CSVMTGGTYEQYF.

This clonotype appeared a few times. The rearrangement links TRBV29-1 to TRBJ2-3; D might be TRBD1 or TRBD2, each matching 5 bases. The ends were cut back, 8 bases at V and 1 base at J, with 16 bases in the middle. Per the germline V gene, CDR1 is SQVTM and CDR2 is ANQGSEA. This CDR3 is 14 amino acids long. The chain's CDR3 is CSPRERRGTDTQYF. CDR3 DNA: TGCAGCCCTAGGGAGCGCAGGGGCACAGATACGCAGTATTTT.

This clonotype was picked up a small number of times. Here the CDR3 DNA reads TGTGCCAGCAGTTTCCCCATTGGGGGTTTTTACGAGCAGTACTTC. Amino acids: CASSFPIGGFYEQYF. The chain couples TRBV28 to TRBJ2-7; D is tentatively TRBD1 or TRBD2 (5 bases each). The V end was cut by 3 bases, the J end by 4 bases, with 16 bases between. Per the germline V gene, CDR1 is MDHEN and CDR2 is SYDVKM. The CDR3 covers 15 residues.

This clonotype was found many times. Written as DNA, the CDR3 is TGCGCCAGCAGCTTGGACGGAAACTACGAGCAGTACTTC. It yields the protein CASSLDGNYEQYF. The chain joins TRBV5-1 to TRBJ2-7; D gene ambiguous. The CDR3 extends over 13 amino acids. The V end was cut by 0 bases, the J end by 3 bases, with 7 bases between. Per germline, CDR1 SGHRS and CDR2 YFSETQ.

This clonotype was observed a handful of times. V and J are TRBV13 and TRBJ1-1; no clear D. V was clipped by 5 bases and J by 4 bases, with 11 bases between them. This CDR3 region has 13 residues. Germline CDR1 PRHDT, CDR2 FYEKMQ (reference sequence). The CDR3 protein is CASSRDVVTEAFF. CDR3 nucleotide sequence: TGTGCCAGCAGCCGTGACGTCGTCACTGAAGCTTTCTTT.

The chain joins TRBV18 to TRBJ2-2; 9 positions agree with TRBD2. The CDR3 sequence is 15 residues long. Germline CDR1 reads KGHSH; CDR2 reads LQKENI. V lost 5 bases and J lost 5; bases outside the gene matches: 6. The CDR3 DNA reads as TGTGCCAGCTCAACGGGACTAGCATTGACCGGGGAGCTGTTTTTT. This sequence encodes CASSTGLALTGELFF.

This clonotype turned up a few times. The chain couples TRBV24-1 to TRBJ1-1; no definite D call. V lost 3 bases, J lost 0 bases, and 4 bases lay in between. The CDR3 is 13 amino acids. CDR1 is KGHDR and CDR2 is SFDVKD in the germline V gene. The CDR3 DNA reads TGTGCCACCAGTGATAGAGTGAACACTGAAGCTTTCTTT. This codes for CATSDRVNTEAFF.

The genes are TRBV28 and TRBJ1-2, with 8 bases that match TRBD1. Germline V CDR1 and CDR2: MDHEN, SYDVKM. The V segment lost 5 bases and the J segment 3 bases; nucleotides outside the gene matches: 5. CDR3 size: 14 residues. In DNA form, the CDR3 reads TGTGCCAGCAGTCTCCAACAGGGGGACTATGGCTACACCTTC. Translating it yields CASSLQQGDYGYTF.

The chain uses TRBV19 and TRBJ1-3; D is perhaps TRBD1 (6 bases). Germline V gene data show CDR1 as LNHDA and CDR2 as SQIVND (reference sequence). V lost 4 bases to trimming and J lost 4 bases, with 11 bases between them. The CDR3 totals 14 residues. The CDR3 protein is CASSTGTPGNTIYF. The CDR3 DNA follows: TGTGCCAGTAGTACCGGGACACCAGGAAACACCATATATTTT.

The CDR3 DNA is TGCAGCGCCCGGGGGGGTTTTCAAGAGACCCAGTACTTC. Encoded protein: CSARGGFQETQYF. The V call is TRBV29-1, the J call TRBJ2-5, with 8 bases fitting TRBD2. Germline-derived CDR1 and CDR2 are SQVTM and ANQGSEA. CDR3 length: 13 amino acids. V lost 7 bases and J lost 2; bases outside the gene matches: 6.

This clonotype was counted only a few times. The chain couples TRBV18 to TRBJ2-3; no firm D call. The V end lost 1 base, the J end lost 8 bases, and 4 bases lay between the germline ends. Germline V CDR1 and CDR2: KGHSH, LQKENI. The CDR3 loop spans 11 amino acids. The CDR3, as DNA: TGTGCCAGCTCACCACTCCCTACGCAGTATTTT. Its protein product is CASSPLPTQYF.

This clonotype was seen only a few times. The chain is built from TRBV11-2 and TRBJ2-6; D remains unclear. The CDR3 is 14 residues long. With 4 bases removed from V and 2 bases from J, the gap between germline ends came to 6 bases. CDR1 and CDR2 (germline): SGHAT, FQNNGV. The CDR3 loop reads CASSSLAGANVLTF. CDR3 coding DNA: TGTGCCAGCAGCTCCCTGGCTGGGGCCAACGTCCTGACTTTC.

This clonotype came up many times. This chain connects TRBV11-2 to TRBJ2-1; the match to TRBD2 covers 11 bases. In germline, CDR1 is SGHAT, CDR2 FQNNGV. This CDR3 is built from 15 residues. The V and J ends lost 5 bases and 7 bases, in that order; junction bases with no gene match: 7. The CDR3 region has the DNA TGTGCCAGCAGCACAACTAGCGGGAGATCAAATGAGCAGTTCTTC. Translation: CASSTTSGRSNEQFF.

In this sample, this clonotype turned up a few times. V is TRBV5-1 and J is TRBJ2-2; the match to TRBD2 covers 13 bases. Germline trimming cut 4 bases from V and 6 bases from J; bases unmatched to any gene: 3. The CDR3 extends over 15 amino acids. Germline V gene sequence: CDR1 SGHRS, CDR2 YFSETQ. The DNA for the CDR3 is TGCGCCAGCAGCCGGACTAGCGGGAGACCCGGGGAGCTGTTTTTT. It specifies CASSRTSGRPGELFF. Complete variable domain (other parts from reference TRBV5-1 and TRBJ2-2): KAGVTQTPRYLIKTRGQQVTLSCSPISGHRSVSWYQQTPGQGLQFLFEYFSETQRNKGNFPGRFSGRQFSNSRSEMNVSTLELGDSALYLCASSRTSGRPGELFFGEGSRLTVL.

This clonotype was counted a few times. This chain links TRBV12-3 or TRBV12-4 with TRBJ1-1; 9 nucleotides align to TRBD1. The CDR3 is made up of 16 amino acids. The junction had 7 bases not matched to a gene; V was cut back by 5 bases and J by 0 bases. The CDR3 here is CASSPQGAQMNTEAFF. The CDR3 nucleotides are TGTGCCAGCAGTCCACAGGGGGCACAAATGAACACTGAAGCTTTCTTT.

The chain recombines TRBV30 with TRBJ1-4, with D possibly matching TRBD1 (5 bases). Trimming pared 3 bases from V and 7 bases from J, leaving 12 bases between. CDR1 and CDR2 (germline): GTSNPN, SVGIG (reference sequence). The CDR3 runs to 13 residues. Here the CDR3 DNA reads TGTGCCTGGAGCTACGGGGGTACTGAAAAACTGTTTTTT. Translating it yields CAWSYGGTEKLFF.

In its sample, this clonotype was seen a few times. The chain joins TRBV20-1 to TRBJ2-3; 7 nucleotides agree with TRBD1. V shed 3 bases and J 6 bases; nucleotides not matched to a gene: 3. The CDR3 spans 12 residues. Germline CDR1 and CDR2: DFQATT and SNEGSKA (reference sequence). As DNA, the CDR3 is TGCAGTGCTAGGGCACAGGGGGATACGCAGTATTTT. This translates into CSARAQGDTQYF.

The gene calls are TRBV6-6 and TRBJ2-1, with TRBD1 matching over 8 bases. CDR1 is MNHNY and CDR2 is SVGAGI in the germline V gene (reference sequence). Germline trimming cut 5 bases from V and 9 bases from J; bases unmatched to any gene: 9. The CDR3 length is 14 residues. The CDR3 reads CASSEGQAWSEQFF. The CDR3 DNA reads as TGTGCCAGCAGTGAGGGACAGGCCTGGAGTGAGCAGTTCTTC.

This clonotype was observed at least ten times. This chain connects TRBV20-1 to TRBJ2-3; no firm D call. Trimming removed 6 bases at V and 2 bases at J, with 6 bases between. The CDR3 runs 11 residues. Germline CDR1 is DFQATT and CDR2 is SNEGSKA (reference sequence). CDR3 sequence (DNA): TGCAGTGCCACCATCACAGATACGCAGTATTTT. Residues: CSATITDTQYF.

This clonotype has more than one count but fewer than ten. The rearrangement uses TRBV3-1 and TRBJ2-4; D unresolved. This CDR3 has 15 amino acids. The V end was cut by 3 bases, the J end by 0 bases, with 9 bases between. The germline gives CDR1 LGHDT, CDR2 YNNKEL (reference sequence). The CDR3 DNA reads TGTGCCAGCAGCCAGGGAACCCTAGCCAAAAACATTCAGTACTTC. Residues: CASSQGTLAKNIQYF.

CDR3 coding DNA: TGCAGTGCTAGAGATCGGGGAGGAGGGGGAAGGACTGAAGCTTTCTTT. Encoded protein: CSARDRGGGGRTEAFF. The chain employs TRBV20-1 and TRBJ1-1; D is perhaps TRBD1 (6 bases). The length of the CDR3 is 16 residues. V was shortened by 0 bases and J by 5 bases, with 19 bases between the two germline ends. CDR1 and CDR2 from the germline V gene are DFQATT and SNEGSKA (reference sequence).

This clonotype was seen repeatedly, ten times or more. This chain connects TRBV11-3 to TRBJ2-7; 8 bases line up with TRBD1. The germline gives CDR1 SGHNT, CDR2 YENEEA. With V trimmed by 0 bases and J by 9 bases, 16 bases remained unmatched. The CDR3 loop spans 17 amino acids. This chain's CDR3 is CASSLDLDRARISGQYF. CDR3 nucleotide sequence: TGTGCCAGCAGCTTAGACCTGGACAGGGCCCGTATCTCCGGGCAGTACTTC.